These 21 T cell receptor beta chains were all obtained from the same sample, sequenced in a study of blood T cells in healthy people across ages. Using a J-beta primer mix together with a sample-barcoded 5' primer, a second PCR was run for about 7 to 12 cycles. MiXCR was run by TCRdb on the 5' RACE reads, yielding one entry per CDR3 protein. The sample lists over 550,000 distinct CDR3 sequences; less than 35% were seen once. Source material: blood. These receptors were collected from a woman of 80 years or more in good health.

This clonotype was detected many times. The chain uses TRBV7-6 and TRBJ2-1; 12 bases are shared with TRBD2. The CDR3 sequence is 17 residues long. CDR1 and CDR2 (germline): SGHVS, FNYEAQ. V shed 3 bases and J 6 bases; nucleotides not matched to a gene: 9. This CDR3 is CASSFDLAGGLINEQFF. DNA for the CDR3: TGTGCCAGCAGCTTTGATCTAGCGGGGGGGCTTATCAATGAGCAGTTCTTC.

This clonotype was counted at least ten times. The rearrangement links TRBV30 to TRBJ2-5; 10 nucleotides line up with TRBD2. Germline V lookup: CDR1 GTSNPN, CDR2 SVGIG (reference sequence). The CDR3 runs to 14 residues. Trimming cost V 3 bases and J 4 bases; bases outside gene matches: 5. The DNA for the CDR3 is TGTGCCTGGAGACCAGCGGGGGGGACAGAGACCCAGTACTTC. This translates into CAWRPAGGTETQYF.

This clonotype showed up many times. The rearrangement links TRBV5-1 to TRBJ2-1; the D call may be TRBD1 or TRBD2 (5 bases each). The length of the CDR3 is 15 residues. The V gene's germline CDR1 is SGHRS and CDR2 YFSETQ. Between the trimmed V and J ends, which lost 5 bases and 9 bases, there was a span of 21 bases. CDR3 nucleotide sequence: TGCGCCAGCAGGGAAGGGACCCATCTCGTTGGTGAGCAGTTCTTC. This gives the protein CASREGTHLVGEQFF.

This clonotype was observed many times. CDR3 sequence reads: CASSVTGRETQYF. CDR3 sequence (DNA): TGCGCCAGCAGCGTTACAGGGAGGGAGACCCAGTACTTC. The chain carries TRBV5-1 and TRBJ2-5; D may be TRBD1 or TRBD2 (6 bases each). There are 13 residues in the CDR3. The germline V and J ends were trimmed by 4 bases and 5 bases, with 12 bases remaining between them. Germline V lookup: CDR1 SGHRS, CDR2 YFSETQ.

This clonotype was seen at least ten times. The chain employs TRBV9 and TRBJ2-5, with 10 bases that match TRBD1. CDR3 size: 16 residues. Trimming at V came to 0 bases and at J to 5 bases, leaving 7 bases not matched to a gene. Germline CDR1 and CDR2: SGDLS and YYNGEE. For the CDR3, the DNA is TGTGCCAGCAGCGTAGCTGGACAGGGGGTCGGTGAGACCCAGTACTTC. Its protein is CASSVAGQGVGETQYF.

The V gene is TRBV4-1, the J gene TRBJ2-6, with D perhaps being TRBD1 or TRBD2 (5 bases each). Germline CDR1 MGHRA, CDR2 YSYEKL. V lost 0 bases to trimming and J lost 0 bases, with 21 bases between them. The CDR3 runs 21 residues. The CDR3 bases are TGCGCCAGCAGCCAAGATAATCTGGGACCTGGCACCCTCTCTGGGGCCAACGTCCTGACTTTC. It translates to CASSQDNLGPGTLSGANVLTF.

This clonotype occurred a few times. In DNA, the CDR3 is TGTGCCAGCTCAGGGACAGGGGGACCAGATACGCAGTATTTT. As protein: CASSGTGGPDTQYF. The rearrangement uses TRBV6-1 and TRBJ2-3, with 11 bases fitting TRBD1. This CDR3 region has 14 residues. Germline V gene data show CDR1 as MNHNS and CDR2 as SASEGT. Trimming took 8 bases from V and 4 from J; bases not matched to a gene: 5.

This chain joins TRBV6-1 and TRBJ2-3; 10 nucleotides line up with TRBD1. V lost 8 bases to trimming and J lost 3 bases; unmatched junction nucleotides: 5. CDR1 and CDR2 (germline): MNHNS, SASEGT. CDR3 length: 14 amino acids. In DNA form, the CDR3 reads TGTGCCAGCGTGGGGGGACAGGGGACAGATACGCAGTATTTT. Its translation is CASVGGQGTDTQYF.

J is TRBJ1-4 and V is TRBV6-5; 8 bases match TRBD1. V was clipped by 0 bases and J by 11 bases; unmatched bases: 8. Germline loops: CDR1 MNHEY, CDR2 SVGAGI. The CDR3 has 15 amino acids. CDR3 in DNA: TGTGCCAGCAGTTACTCAGGGACAGGACTAGGCAAACTGTTTTTT. Amino acids: CASSYSGTGLGKLFF.

Turning to this clonotype: With a much larger clone just one base away, this may be a read error. The rearrangement uses TRBV20-1 and TRBJ2-5; D is ambiguous. The CDR3 loop spans 14 amino acids. Germline values: CDR1 DFQATT, CDR2 SNEGSKA (reference sequence). CDR3 DNA sequence: TGCAGTGCTGGAGATTATACACGACGAGAGACCCAGTACTTC. Translated, it gives CSAGDYTRRETQYF.

The chain couples TRBV27 to TRBJ1-5; TRBD1 is a possible D gene (5 bases). V gave up 4 bases and J gave up 2 bases, with 12 bases separating them. The CDR3 consists of 15 residues. CDR1 and CDR2 from the germline V gene are MNHEY and SMNVEV (reference sequence). Here the CDR3 reads CASSYVRGGNQPQHF. The DNA for the CDR3 is TGTGCCAGCAGTTACGTGAGGGGAGGCAATCAGCCCCAGCATTTT.

This clonotype was recorded at least ten times. Its ends do not fully match the called genes, so a read error is possible. The rearrangement links TRBV4-2 to TRBJ1-4, with TRBD1 as a possible D gene (5 bases). The CDR3 totals 14 residues. Germline lookup yields CDR1 LGHNA and CDR2 YNFKEQ. This chain's CDR3 is CASSPRTTNEKLFF. For the CDR3, the DNA is TGTGCCAGCAGCCCGAGGACAACAAATGAAAAACTGTTTTTT.

This chain links TRBV6-6 with TRBJ2-7, with D perhaps TRBD2 (5 bases). Deletions cut 7 bases from V and 2 bases from J, with 15 bases between. The CDR3 extends over 14 amino acids. The germline gives CDR1 MNHNY, CDR2 SVGAGI (reference sequence). The CDR3 region has the DNA TGTGCCAGCACCCGGGGAAGGGCGGCCTACGAGCAGTACTTC. This gives the protein CASTRGRAAYEQYF.

This chain links TRBV6-5 with TRBJ2-7; TRBD1 matches at 7 bases. The CDR3 extends over 14 amino acids. V was pared by 2 bases and J by 2 bases, with 3 bases of the junction left unmatched. CDR1 is MNHEY, CDR2 SVGAGI, per germline. This CDR3 reads CASSYEGAAYEQYF. As DNA, the CDR3 is TGTGCCAGCAGTTACGAGGGGGCAGCCTACGAGCAGTACTTC.

This clonotype has only a few counts. The CDR3: CSASVGGRQETQYF. The CDR3 bases are TGCAGTGCTAGTGTAGGGGGGAGGCAAGAGACCCAGTACTTC. The rearrangement links TRBV20-1 to TRBJ2-5; D tentatively fits TRBD1 or TRBD2 (6 bases each). The V end lost 3 bases, the J end lost 2 bases, and 13 bases lay between the germline ends. CDR1 DFQATT and CDR2 SNEGSKA come from the germline V gene (reference sequence). This CDR3 has 14 amino acids.

This clonotype was counted between two and nine times. The chain couples TRBV28 to TRBJ1-2; D remains ambiguous. Trimming stripped 5 bases from V and 4 bases from J, with 14 bases between. The CDR3 is 14 amino acids. Per the germline V gene, CDR1 is MDHEN and CDR2 is SYDVKM. The CDR3 nucleotides are TGTGCCAGCAGTACCCCGGGATTACTCTATGGCTACACCTTC. It codes for CASSTPGLLYGYTF.

This clonotype was detected ten times or more. The chain recombines TRBV12-3 or TRBV12-4 with TRBJ2-7, with TRBD1 as a possible D gene (6 bases). This CDR3 region has 15 residues. The germline V and J ends were trimmed by 5 bases and 1 base, with 15 bases remaining between them. CDR3 DNA sequence: TGTGCCAGCAGTGCTCGGGACACTTTGTCCTACGAGCAGTACTTC. Translating gives CASSARDTLSYEQYF.

The chain employs TRBV6-2 or TRBV6-3 and TRBJ1-1; D is unresolved. Germline V gives CDR1 MNHEY, CDR2 SVGEGT. V shed 0 bases and J shed 2 bases, with 16 bases lying between them. The CDR3 runs to 17 residues. The DNA of the CDR3 is TGTGCCAGCAGTTACTCGAAGAGGGAGGGATTTAACACTGAAGCTTTCTTT. Translated: CASSYSKREGFNTEAFF.

This clonotype has a count of ten or more. The rearrangement uses TRBV5-1 and TRBJ2-5; 9 bases are shared with TRBD1. With 4 bases clipped from V and 4 bases from J, the junction kept 2 bases outside the gene matches. The germline V gene has CDR1 SGHRS and CDR2 YFSETQ. The CDR3 is made up of 13 amino acids. CDR3 residues: CASSKDRGETQYF. CDR3 nucleotide sequence: TGCGCCAGCAGCAAGGACAGGGGAGAGACCCAGTACTTC.

This clonotype occurred many times. The V call is TRBV5-1, the J call TRBJ2-3; D is undetermined. The germline gives CDR1 SGHRS, CDR2 YFSETQ. The CDR3 is made up of 14 amino acids. The V end lost 3 bases, the J end lost 7 bases, and 15 bases lay between the germline ends. In nucleotides, the CDR3 is TGCGCCAGCAGCTCCAAGCCCGCCGGAAATACGCAGTATTTT. The encoded protein is CASSSKPAGNTQYF. Based on the CDR3 plus reference TRBV5-1 and TRBJ2-3, the full variable domain is KAGVTQTPRYLIKTRGQQVTLSCSPISGHRSVSWYQQTPGQGLQFLFEYFSETQRNKGNFPGRFSGRQFSNSRSEMNVSTLELGDSALYLCASSSKPAGNTQYFGPGTRLTVL.

This clonotype was recorded at least ten times. The chain employs TRBV9 and TRBJ2-5; the D is unclear. The V and J ends lost 0 bases and 7 bases respectively, with 13 bases between them. Germline lookup yields CDR1 SGDLS and CDR2 YYNGEE. The CDR3 is 14 amino acids. CDR3 sequence reads: CASSVEEQEGTQYF. The CDR3, as DNA: TGTGCCAGCAGCGTAGAAGAGCAAGAAGGGACCCAGTACTTC.